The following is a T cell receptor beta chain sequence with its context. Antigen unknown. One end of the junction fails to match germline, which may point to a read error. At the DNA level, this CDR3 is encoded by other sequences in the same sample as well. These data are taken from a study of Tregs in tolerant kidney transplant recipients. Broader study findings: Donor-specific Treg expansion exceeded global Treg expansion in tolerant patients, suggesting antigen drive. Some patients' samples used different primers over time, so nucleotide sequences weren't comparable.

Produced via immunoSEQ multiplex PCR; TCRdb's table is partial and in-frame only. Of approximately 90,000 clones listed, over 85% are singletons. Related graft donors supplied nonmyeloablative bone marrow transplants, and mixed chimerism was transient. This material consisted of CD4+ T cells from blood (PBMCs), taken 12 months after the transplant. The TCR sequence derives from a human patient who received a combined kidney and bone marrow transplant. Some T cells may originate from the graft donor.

DNA of the CDR3: TGTGCCAGCAGCTTAACAGGGGGGTTTTATTCCCCCCTCCACTTT. Its translation: CASSLTGGFYSPLHF. The V call is TRBV13, the J call TRBJ1-6; 8 nucleotides line up with TRBD1. The CDR3 has 15 amino acids. Germline lookup yields CDR1 PRHDT and CDR2 FYEKMQ (reference sequence).